This T cell receptor (beta chain) was obtained from a study of response to subunit inactivated influenza vaccine. Study observations and caveats: Authors suggested that a seasonal influenza vaccination recruits few new T cells each time.

Each CDR3 protein gets one entry after TCRdb re-called the RT-PCR reads with MiXCR. The sample lists 300,000 to 350,000 distinct CDR3 sequences; less than 25% were seen once. Per the germline V gene, CDR1 is DFQATT and CDR2 is SNEGSKA (reference sequence). There are 13 residues in the CDR3. Comment on this clonotype: What it recognizes is unknown.

The TCR sequence derives from a man aged 50 to 75 who received an inactivated influenza vaccine. The chain is built from TRBV20-1 and TRBJ1-5, with D perhaps matching TRBD1 (5 bases). The sample in question was PBMCs from blood, obtained 21 months after vaccination. CDR3 loop: CSTTPPGDQPQHF. The CDR3 DNA reads TGCAGCACGACCCCCCCGGGGGACCAGCCCCAGCATTTT.